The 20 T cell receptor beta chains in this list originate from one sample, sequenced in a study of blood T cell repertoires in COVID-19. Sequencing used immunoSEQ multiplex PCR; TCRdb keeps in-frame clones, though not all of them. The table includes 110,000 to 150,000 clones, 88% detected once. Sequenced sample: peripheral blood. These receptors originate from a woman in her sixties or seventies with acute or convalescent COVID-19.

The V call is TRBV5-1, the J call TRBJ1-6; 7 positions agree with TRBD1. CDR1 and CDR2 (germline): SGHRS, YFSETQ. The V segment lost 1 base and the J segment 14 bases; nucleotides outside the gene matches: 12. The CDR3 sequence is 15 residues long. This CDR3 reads CASSLSGQSRSTLHF. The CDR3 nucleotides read TGCGCCAGCAGCTTGTCGGGACAGTCCCGTAGCACCCTCCACTTT.

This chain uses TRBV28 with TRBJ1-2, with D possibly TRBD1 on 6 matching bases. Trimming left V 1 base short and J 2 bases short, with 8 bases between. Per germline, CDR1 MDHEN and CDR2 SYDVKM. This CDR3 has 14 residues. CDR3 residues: CASSLSQGNYGYTF. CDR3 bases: TGTGCCAGCAGTTTATCTCAGGGGAACTATGGCTACACCTTC.

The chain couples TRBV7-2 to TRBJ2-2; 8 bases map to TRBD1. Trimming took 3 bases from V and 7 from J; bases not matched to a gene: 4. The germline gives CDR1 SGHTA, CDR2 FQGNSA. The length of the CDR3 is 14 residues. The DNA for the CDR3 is TGTGCCAGCAGCTTCGGACAGGGCAGCGGGGAGCTGTTTTTT. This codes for CASSFGQGSGELFF. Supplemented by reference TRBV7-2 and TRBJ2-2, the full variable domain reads GAGVSQSPSNKVTEKGKDVELRCDPISGHTALYWYRQSLGQGLEFLIYFQGNSAPDKSGLPSDRFSAERTGGSVSTLTIQRTQQEDSAVYLCASSFGQGSGELFFGEGSRLTVL.

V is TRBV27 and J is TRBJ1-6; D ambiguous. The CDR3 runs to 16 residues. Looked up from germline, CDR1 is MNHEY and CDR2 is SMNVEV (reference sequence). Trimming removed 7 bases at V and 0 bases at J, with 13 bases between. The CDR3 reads CASKNLKSSYNSPLHF. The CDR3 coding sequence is TGTGCCAGCAAGAACTTAAAGAGCTCCTATAATTCACCCCTCCACTTT.

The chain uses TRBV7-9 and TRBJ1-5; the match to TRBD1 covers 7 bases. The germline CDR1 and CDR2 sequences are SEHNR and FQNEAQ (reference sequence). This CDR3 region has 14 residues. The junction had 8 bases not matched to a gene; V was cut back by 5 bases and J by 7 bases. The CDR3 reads CASSVGDSLQPQHF. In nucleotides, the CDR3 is TGTGCCAGCAGCGTTGGGGACAGCTTGCAGCCCCAGCATTTT.

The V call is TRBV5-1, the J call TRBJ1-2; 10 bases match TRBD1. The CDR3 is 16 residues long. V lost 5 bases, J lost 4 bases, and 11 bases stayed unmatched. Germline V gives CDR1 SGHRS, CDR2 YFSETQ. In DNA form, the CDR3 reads TGCGCCAGCAGTGACCCGGGACAGGGGAAAGTCTATGGCTACACCTTC. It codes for CASSDPGQGKVYGYTF.

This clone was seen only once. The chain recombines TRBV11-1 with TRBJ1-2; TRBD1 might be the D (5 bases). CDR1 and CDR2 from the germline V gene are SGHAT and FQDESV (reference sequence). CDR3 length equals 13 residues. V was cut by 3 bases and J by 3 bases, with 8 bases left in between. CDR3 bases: TGTGCCAGCAGCTTGGGGCAGGACTATGGCTACACCTTC. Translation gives CASSLGQDYGYTF.

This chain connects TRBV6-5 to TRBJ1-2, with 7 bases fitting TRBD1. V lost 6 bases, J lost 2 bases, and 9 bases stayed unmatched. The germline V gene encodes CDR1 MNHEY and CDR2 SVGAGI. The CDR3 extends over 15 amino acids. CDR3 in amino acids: CASSFTGTANYGYTF. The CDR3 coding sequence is TGTGCCAGCAGCTTTACCGGGACAGCCAACTATGGCTACACCTTC.

The CDR3 protein is CASSVSNRAETQYF. CDR3 sequence (DNA): TGTGCCAGCAGCGTTTCGAACAGGGCTGAGACCCAGTACTTC. The chain links TRBV9 to TRBJ2-5, with D possibly matching TRBD1 (6 bases). This CDR3 contains 14 residues. Trimming removed 2 bases from V and 5 bases from J, with 13 bases in between. Per germline, CDR1 SGDLS and CDR2 YYNGEE.

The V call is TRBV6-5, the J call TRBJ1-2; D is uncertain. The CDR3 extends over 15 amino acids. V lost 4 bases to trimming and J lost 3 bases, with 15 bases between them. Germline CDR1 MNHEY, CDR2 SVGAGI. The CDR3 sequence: CASSSSADTDYGYTF. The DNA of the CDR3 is TGTGCCAGCAGTTCAAGTGCCGACACCGACTATGGCTACACCTTC.

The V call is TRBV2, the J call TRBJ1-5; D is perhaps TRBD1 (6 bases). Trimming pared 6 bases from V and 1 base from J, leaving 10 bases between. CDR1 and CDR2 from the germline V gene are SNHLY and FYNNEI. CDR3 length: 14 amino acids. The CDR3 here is CASRNRVSNQPQHF. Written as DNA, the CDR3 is TGTGCCAGCAGAAACAGGGTCAGCAATCAGCCCCAGCATTTT. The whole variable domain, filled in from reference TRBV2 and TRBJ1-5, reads EPEVTQTPSHQVTQMGQEVILRCVPISNHLYFYWYRQILGQKVEFLVSFYNNEISEKSEIFDDQFSVERPDGSNFTLKIRSTKLEDSAMYFCASRNRVSNQPQHFGDGTRLSIL.

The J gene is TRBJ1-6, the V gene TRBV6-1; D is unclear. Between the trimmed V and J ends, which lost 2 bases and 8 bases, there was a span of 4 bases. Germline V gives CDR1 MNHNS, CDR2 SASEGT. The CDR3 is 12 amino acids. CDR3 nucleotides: TGTGCCAGCAGTGAACATTATTCACCCCTCCACTTT. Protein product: CASSEHYSPLHF.

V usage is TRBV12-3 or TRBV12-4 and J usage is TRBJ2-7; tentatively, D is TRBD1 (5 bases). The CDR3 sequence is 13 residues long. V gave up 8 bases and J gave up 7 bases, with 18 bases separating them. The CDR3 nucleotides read TGTGCCAGCTCCTCGGACACCCTCGGGGAGCAGTACTTC. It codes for CASSSDTLGEQYF.

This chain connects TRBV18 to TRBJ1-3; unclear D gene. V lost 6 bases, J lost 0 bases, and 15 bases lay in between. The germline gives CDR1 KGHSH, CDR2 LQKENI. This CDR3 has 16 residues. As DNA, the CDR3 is TGTGCCAGCTCTCTGCTTGAGGAAAGCTCTGGAAACACCATATATTTT. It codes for CASSLLEESSGNTIYF.

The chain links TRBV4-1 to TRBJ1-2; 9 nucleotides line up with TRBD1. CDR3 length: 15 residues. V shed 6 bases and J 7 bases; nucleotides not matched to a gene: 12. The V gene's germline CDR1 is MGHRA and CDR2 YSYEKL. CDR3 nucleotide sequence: TGCGCCAGCAGATTCCAACACAGGGGGCCCTCTGGCTACACCTTC. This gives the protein CASRFQHRGPSGYTF.

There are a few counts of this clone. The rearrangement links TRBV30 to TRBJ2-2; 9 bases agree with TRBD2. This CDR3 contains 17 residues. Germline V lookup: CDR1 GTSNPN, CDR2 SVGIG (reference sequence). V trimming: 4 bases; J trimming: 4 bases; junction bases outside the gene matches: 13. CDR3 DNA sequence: TGTGCCTGGACCCCTCGGGGTAATAGCGGGGGCACCGGGGAGCTGTTTTTT. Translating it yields CAWTPRGNSGGTGELFF.

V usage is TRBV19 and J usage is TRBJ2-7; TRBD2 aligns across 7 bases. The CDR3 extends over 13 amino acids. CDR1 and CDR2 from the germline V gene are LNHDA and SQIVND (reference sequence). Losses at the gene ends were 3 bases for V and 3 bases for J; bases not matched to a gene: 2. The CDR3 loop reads CASSIAGVYEQYF. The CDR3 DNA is TGTGCCAGTAGTATCGCGGGGGTCTACGAGCAGTACTTC.

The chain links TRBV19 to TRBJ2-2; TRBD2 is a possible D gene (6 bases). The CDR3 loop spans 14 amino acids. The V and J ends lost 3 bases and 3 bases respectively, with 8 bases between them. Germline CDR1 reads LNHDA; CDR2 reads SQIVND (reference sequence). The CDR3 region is CASSMGGDTGELFF. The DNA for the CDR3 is TGTGCCAGTAGTATGGGGGGTGACACCGGGGAGCTGTTTTTT.

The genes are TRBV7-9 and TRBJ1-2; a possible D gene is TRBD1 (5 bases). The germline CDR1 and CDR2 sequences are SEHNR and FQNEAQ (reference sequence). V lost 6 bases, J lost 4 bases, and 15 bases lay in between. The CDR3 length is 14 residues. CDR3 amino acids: CASSYAGYGYGYTF. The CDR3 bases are TGTGCCAGCAGTTATGCAGGGTATGGCTATGGCTACACCTTC. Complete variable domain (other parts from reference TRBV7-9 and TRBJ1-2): DTGVSQNPRHKITKRGQNVTFRCDPISEHNRLYWYRQTLGQGPEFLTYFQNEAQLEKSRLLSDRFSAERPKGSFSTLEIQRTEQGDSAMYLCASSYAGYGYGYTFGSGTRLTVV.

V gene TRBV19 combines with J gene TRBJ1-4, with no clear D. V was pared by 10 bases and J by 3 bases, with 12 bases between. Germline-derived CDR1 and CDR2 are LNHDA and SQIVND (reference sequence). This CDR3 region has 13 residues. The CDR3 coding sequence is TGTGCCACAAGAGAAGTACCTAATGAAAAACTGTTTTTT. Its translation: CATREVPNEKLFF. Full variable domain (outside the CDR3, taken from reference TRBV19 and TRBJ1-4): DGGITQSPKYLFRKEGQNVTLSCEQNLNHDAMYWYRQDPGQGLRLIYYSQIVNDFQKGDIAEGYSVSREKKESFPLTVTSAQKNPTAFYLCATREVPNEKLFFGSGTQLSVL.